What follows is one TCR beta chain and its context. V was clipped by 5 bases and J by 5 bases; unmatched bases: 6. This CDR3 has 15 residues. Germline CDR1 is SGHRS and CDR2 is YFSETQ. Libraries were prepared by immunoSEQ multiplex PCR; TCRdb keeps only in-frame clonotypes and omits some of them. The sample lists roughly 250,000 clones; 80% to 90% were seen once. This entry comes from a study of blood T cell repertoires in COVID-19. On the study more broadly: Sources were T cells, B-cell-depleted T cells, or PBMCs; the material itself was cDNA or gDNA.

Cohorts were assigned according to the clinical history that participants reported. The chain employs TRBV5-1 and TRBJ2-5, with TRBD2 matching over 13 bases. The TCR was taken from a woman aged 25 to 39 who had recovered from COVID-19. Sequencing used PBMCs or T cells enriched from blood (not recorded which). The CDR3: CASRGLAGSEETQYF. The CDR3 nucleotides are TGCGCCAGCAGGGGACTAGCGGGATCCGAGGAGACCCAGTACTTC.